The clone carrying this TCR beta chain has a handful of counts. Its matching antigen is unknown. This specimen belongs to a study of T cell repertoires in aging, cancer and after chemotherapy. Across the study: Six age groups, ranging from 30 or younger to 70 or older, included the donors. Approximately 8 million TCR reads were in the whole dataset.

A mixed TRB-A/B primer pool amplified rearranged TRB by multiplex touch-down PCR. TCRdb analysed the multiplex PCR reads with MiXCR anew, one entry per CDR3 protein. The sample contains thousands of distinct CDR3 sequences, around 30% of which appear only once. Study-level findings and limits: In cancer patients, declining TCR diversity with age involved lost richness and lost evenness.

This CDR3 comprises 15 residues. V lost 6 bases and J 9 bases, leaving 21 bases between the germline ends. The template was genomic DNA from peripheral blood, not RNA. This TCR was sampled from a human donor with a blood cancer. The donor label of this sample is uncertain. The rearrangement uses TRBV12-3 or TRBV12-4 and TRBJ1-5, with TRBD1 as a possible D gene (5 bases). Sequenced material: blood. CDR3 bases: TGTGCCAGCAGCCACCACCCCCCAGGGTATTGGCCCCAGCATTTT. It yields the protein CASSHHPPGYWPQHF.